The next 2 T cell receptor beta chains were all read from a single sample in a study of human T cells and chemical hapten exposure (TCRdb year 2021). The method behind the library was RACE. Instrument used: NextSeq 500. TCRdb reran the public reads through fastp at Q25 and MiXCR, keeping productive beta chains. Rows matching on CDR3 protein sequence are summarized as one entry with the most common DNA and genes. The sample table records about 90,000 distinct CDR3 sequences; over 9.5% of these occur just once. About 2.4% of the sample goes to the ten largest clones. This specimen's time point label, per the study, means: patch test 1, 2 weeks after DPC sensitization. Sample treatment or condition, as interpreted from the label and publication: therapeutic diphenylcyclopropenone sensitization with weekly scalp DPC. This specimen was whole blood, taken in connection with sensitization to the hapten diphenylcyclopropenone (DPC). These receptors were obtained from a man aged 35-49 years with alopecia areata. Some clones in this sample may be carry-over from other donors' samples.

In this sample, this clonotype turned up a few times. V gene TRBV7-9 combines with J gene TRBJ2-5; no clear D gene. Between the trimmed V and J ends, which lost 5 bases and 7 bases, there was a span of 11 bases. The CDR3 consists of 12 residues. The germline V gene has CDR1 SEHNR and CDR2 FQNEAQ (reference sequence). The CDR3 here is CASSVPPATQYF. The CDR3 DNA reads TGTGCCAGCAGCGTTCCCCCAGCGACCCAGTACTTC.

This clonotype was picked up many times. The rearrangement joins TRBV29-1 to TRBJ1-4; possible D gene TRBD1, 5 bases. V was shortened by 2 bases and J by 5 bases, with 18 bases between the two germline ends. Germline values: CDR1 SQVTM, CDR2 ANQGSEA. The CDR3 sequence is 16 residues long. CDR3 protein: CSVEPVRDGGNEKLFF. CDR3 nucleotides: TGCAGCGTTGAACCGGTAAGGGACGGAGGAAATGAAAAACTGTTTTTT.